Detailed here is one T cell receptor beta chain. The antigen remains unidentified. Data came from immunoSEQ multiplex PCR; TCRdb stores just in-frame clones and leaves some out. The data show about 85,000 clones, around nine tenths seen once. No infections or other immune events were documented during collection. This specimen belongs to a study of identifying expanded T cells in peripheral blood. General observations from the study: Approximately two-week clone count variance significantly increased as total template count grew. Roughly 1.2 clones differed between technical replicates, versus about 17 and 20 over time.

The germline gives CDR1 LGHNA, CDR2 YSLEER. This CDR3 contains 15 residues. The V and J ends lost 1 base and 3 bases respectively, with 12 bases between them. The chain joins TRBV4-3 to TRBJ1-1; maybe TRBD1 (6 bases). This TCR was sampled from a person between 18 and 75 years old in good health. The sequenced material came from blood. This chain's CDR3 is CASSQGAGVDTEAFF. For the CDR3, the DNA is TGCGCCAGCAGCCAAGGGGCAGGGGTAGACACTGAAGCTTTCTTT.